The 13 T cell receptor beta chains presented below share a single source sample, sequenced in a study of beta chain features in type 1 diabetes. Since all of the isolated RNA was reverse transcribed, expressed TCRB transcripts were what got sequenced. TCRdb's copy holds only in-frame clones and misses some; the assay was immunoSEQ multiplex PCR. The data show about 330,000 clones, approximately 11% seen once. The sample was naive CD4+ T cells from blood. The receptors shown here come from a woman in her thirties in good health.

The V call is TRBV2, the J call TRBJ2-5; D remains ambiguous. Germline CDR1 and CDR2: SNHLY and FYNNEI. V was cut by 8 bases and J by 2 bases, with 9 bases left in between. This CDR3 is 12 amino acids long. CDR3 sequence: CASGPLQETQYF. In DNA, the CDR3 is TGTGCCAGCGGGCCGCTTCAAGAGACCCAGTACTTC.

There are a few counts of this clone. This sequence joins TRBV19 and TRBJ2-7, with D uncertain. Germline V gene lookup returns CDR1 LNHDA and CDR2 SQIVND (reference sequence). The CDR3 extends over 11 amino acids. CDR3 nucleotides: TGTTATTGGTTCTCGCGCCCACAGCAGTACTTC. Translated: CYWFSRPQQYF.

In this sample, this clone turned up a few times. The V gene is TRBV7-3, the J gene TRBJ2-7; the match to TRBD1 covers 8 bases. The V segment lost 0 bases and the J segment 3 bases; nucleotides outside the gene matches: 4. The CDR3 consists of 15 residues. Germline CDR1 is SGHTA and CDR2 is FQGTGA. The CDR3 sequence is CASSLTGTGGYEQYF. CDR3 DNA sequence: TGTGCCAGCAGCTTAACAGGGACAGGAGGCTACGAGCAGTACTTC.

The chain recombines TRBV7-9 with TRBJ2-1; TRBD2 aligns across 7 bases. Per the germline V gene, CDR1 is SEHNR and CDR2 is FQNEAQ (reference sequence). V lost 3 bases and J lost 6; bases outside the gene matches: 11. This CDR3 has 16 residues. CDR3 in amino acids: CASSFGSSGRVNEQFF. The CDR3, as DNA: TGTGCCAGCAGCTTTGGGAGTTCAGGGAGGGTCAATGAGCAGTTCTTC.

The genes are TRBV28 and TRBJ2-1; TRBD1 agrees at 7 bases. This CDR3 is 16 amino acids long. Looked up from germline, CDR1 is MDHEN and CDR2 is SYDVKM. J gave up 3 bases and V 3 bases, and 8 bases lay outside the gene matches. CDR3 coding DNA: TGTGCCAGCAGTTTCCTCAAGGGGGCCGGCTACAATGAGCAGTTCTTC. It specifies CASSFLKGAGYNEQFF.

A few counts support this clone. This sequence joins TRBV5-1 and TRBJ2-3; D perhaps matches TRBD2 (5 bases). The CDR3 is 16 residues long. In germline, CDR1 is SGHRS, CDR2 YFSETQ. Deletions cut 3 bases from V and 0 bases from J, with 14 bases between. The CDR3 nucleotides read TGCGCCAGCAGCTCCGGACTGACACCTAGCACAGATACGCAGTATTTT. It is translated as CASSSGLTPSTDTQYF.

The chain couples TRBV6-5 to TRBJ2-3, with 8 bases aligning to TRBD2. The CDR3 has 15 residues. Germline V gene sequence: CDR1 MNHEY, CDR2 SVGAGI. Trimming removed 6 bases from V and 0 bases from J; junction bases left unmatched: 5. The CDR3 spells CASRAPSGSTDTQYF. Here the CDR3 DNA reads TGTGCCAGCAGGGCACCTAGCGGGAGCACAGATACGCAGTATTTT.

This rearrangement joins TRBV29-1 to TRBJ2-1; TRBD1 matches 7 bases. Germline CDR1 and CDR2: SQVTM and ANQGSEA. The CDR3 totals 12 residues. V shed 6 bases, J shed 10 bases, and the junction held 9 bases outside the gene matches. The CDR3 nucleotides are TGCAGCGTCGAACGACAGGGTGGAGAGCAGTTCTTC. Translated: CSVERQGGEQFF.

The rearrangement joins TRBV6-5 to TRBJ2-7; D possibly corresponds to TRBD1 (7 bases). Germline CDR1 reads MNHEY; CDR2 reads SVGAGI. The CDR3 covers 15 residues. V lost 6 bases, J lost 3 bases, and 18 bases lay in between. The CDR3 nucleotides are TGTGCCAGCAGCCGAATGGCAGGGGGGCTCTACGAGCAGTACTTC. This encodes CASSRMAGGLYEQYF.

The chain combines TRBV5-4 with TRBJ2-1, with 8 bases matching TRBD2. This CDR3 spans 14 amino acids. The germline V gene encodes CDR1 SGHNT and CDR2 YYREEE (reference sequence). The V gene end was trimmed by 2 bases and the J gene end by 5 bases; junction bases not matched to a gene: 3. The CDR3 DNA follows: TGTGCCAGCAGCTTTAGCGGGGCACACAATGAGCAGTTCTTC. Protein product: CASSFSGAHNEQFF.

J is TRBJ2-1 and V is TRBV7-2, with 14 bases matching TRBD2. Germline CDR1 reads SGHTA; CDR2 reads FQGNSA. There are 15 residues in the CDR3. J was trimmed by 8 bases and V by 6 bases; bases with no gene match: 6. This chain's CDR3 is CASRAGTSGSDEQFF. The DNA of the CDR3 is TGTGCCAGCAGGGCGGGGACTAGCGGGAGCGATGAGCAGTTCTTC.

The chain joins TRBV7-2 to TRBJ2-7; D may be TRBD1 (6 bases). The CDR3 has 16 amino acids. CDR1 and CDR2 from the germline V gene are SGHTA and FQGNSA. The V end lost 3 bases, the J end lost 0 bases, and 15 bases lay between the germline ends. The CDR3 reads CASSFVGRGYSYEQYF. The DNA for the CDR3 is TGTGCCAGCAGCTTCGTCGGCAGGGGCTACTCCTACGAGCAGTACTTC.

The chain uses TRBV6-5 and TRBJ2-7; 7 bases are a match to TRBD1. Losses at the gene ends were 8 bases for V and 3 bases for J; bases not matched to a gene: 4. Germline-derived CDR1 and CDR2 are MNHEY and SVGAGI. CDR3 length: 12 amino acids. As DNA, the CDR3 is TGTGCCAGCCGGGACAGCTTCTACGAGCAGTACTTC. Protein: CASRDSFYEQYF.